These 20 T cell receptor beta chains originate from one sample sequenced in a study of radiation and T cells in renal cell carcinoma. Documented time point: blood 4 weeks post-SBRT, at nephrectomy. Treatment described: 15 Gy SBRT to primary tumor, nephrectomy 4 weeks later. Generated by immunoSEQ multiplex PCR, the TCRdb table keeps only in-frame clones and is missing some. This sample has roughly 80,000 clones, with 70% to 90% found just once. The source was blood, collected from a patient whose treatment included radiotherapy and nephrectomy. Receptor source: a woman in her fifties or sixties with renal cell carcinoma.

The chain links TRBV28 to TRBJ1-2; 7 nucleotides line up with TRBD1. The CDR3 consists of 16 residues. V trimming: 5 bases; J trimming: 1 base; junction bases outside the gene matches: 10. CDR1 and CDR2 (germline): MDHEN, SYDVKM. The CDR3 spells CASSTGQLLINYGYTF. CDR3 in DNA: TGTGCCAGCAGTACGGGACAGCTCTTGATTAACTATGGCTACACCTTC.

The chain has TRBV6-5 and TRBJ1-4, with D possibly matching TRBD1 (5 bases). The V end was cut by 6 bases, the J end by 8 bases, with 13 bases between. Germline CDR1 is MNHEY and CDR2 is SVGAGI. This CDR3 spans 13 amino acids. The CDR3 bases are TGTGCCAGCAGCCAAGGGACTTACGAAAAACTGTTTTTT. It codes for CASSQGTYEKLFF.

The chain couples TRBV19 to TRBJ1-2; 9 bases are shared with TRBD1. Germline trimming cut 3 bases from V and 7 bases from J; bases unmatched to any gene: 6. The CDR3 totals 14 residues. CDR1 and CDR2 (germline): LNHDA, SQIVND (reference sequence). CDR3 protein: CASSITQGAAGYTF. DNA for the CDR3: TGTGCCAGTAGTATTACACAGGGGGCGGCTGGCTACACCTTC. Using reference TRBV19 and TRBJ1-2 for the parts outside the CDR3, the full variable domain is DGGITQSPKYLFRKEGQNVTLSCEQNLNHDAMYWYRQDPGQGLRLIYYSQIVNDFQKGDIAEGYSVSREKKESFPLTVTSAQKNPTAFYLCASSITQGAAGYTFGSGTRLTVV.

V gene TRBV5-8 combines with J gene TRBJ1-2; D is unclear. The CDR3 extends over 12 amino acids. Germline V CDR1 and CDR2: SGHTS, YDEGEE. The V and J ends lost 0 bases and 9 bases respectively, with 9 bases between them. CDR3 residues: CASSLGVVSYTF. Here the CDR3 DNA reads TGTGCCAGCAGCTTGGGTGTGGTTAGCTACACCTTC.

The gene calls are TRBV19 and TRBJ1-2; TRBD1 aligns across 10 bases. The CDR3 loop spans 16 amino acids. J was trimmed by 1 base and V by 5 bases; bases with no gene match: 7. Germline V gene data show CDR1 as LNHDA and CDR2 as SQIVND (reference sequence). The CDR3 sequence is CASSLKRTGGNYGYTF. DNA of the CDR3: TGTGCCAGTAGTTTGAAACGGACAGGGGGTAACTATGGCTACACCTTC.

Written as DNA, the CDR3 is TGTGCCAGTAGGCCTCCGGGACTCGTAAACACCATATATTTT. It yields the protein CASRPPGLVNTIYF. This chain joins TRBV19 and TRBJ1-3, with a possible D match to TRBD1 (5 bases). CDR3 length: 14 amino acids. Trimming removed 6 bases at V and 6 bases at J, with 15 bases between. Per germline, CDR1 LNHDA and CDR2 SQIVND (reference sequence).

The rearrangement uses TRBV2 and TRBJ2-7; 7 bases are shared with TRBD2. V was clipped by 7 bases and J by 3 bases; unmatched bases: 12. The CDR3 extends over 15 amino acids. Germline CDR1 is SNHLY and CDR2 is FYNNEI. The CDR3, as DNA: TGTGCCAGCAACCCTGCTAGCGGCCCGAGCTACGAGCAGTACTTC. Its translation is CASNPASGPSYEQYF.

J is TRBJ2-1 and V is TRBV10-3; D is possibly TRBD1 (5 bases). The CDR3 is 13 residues long. Per germline, CDR1 ENHRY and CDR2 SYGVKD. V was pared by 8 bases and J by 8 bases, with 16 bases between. CDR3 loop: CAIGQGDVHEQFF. Here the CDR3 DNA reads TGTGCCATCGGACAAGGGGATGTCCATGAGCAGTTCTTC.

This sequence joins TRBV10-1 and TRBJ2-1, with TRBD2 as a possible D gene (5 bases). Germline CDR1 reads WNHNN; CDR2 reads SYGVQD (reference sequence). V was pared by 7 bases and J by 0 bases, with 16 bases between. The CDR3 runs to 16 residues. CDR3 DNA sequence: TGCGCCAGCACTATTTCGAGGGCCAGCTCCTACAATGAGCAGTTCTTC. This translates into CASTISRASSYNEQFF.

V is TRBV5-1 and J is TRBJ1-1; D ambiguous. There are 14 residues in the CDR3. The V gene lost 4 bases and the J gene lost 3 bases, with 13 bases spanning the gap. Germline V gene sequence: CDR1 SGHRS, CDR2 YFSETQ. DNA for the CDR3: TGCGCCAGCAGCCCCGGTGGAACTCACACTGAAGCTTTCTTT. Its protein is CASSPGGTHTEAFF.

This sequence joins TRBV28 and TRBJ1-2, with TRBD1 identical over 8 bases. The V segment lost 6 bases and the J segment 4 bases; nucleotides outside the gene matches: 10. CDR3 length: 15 residues. The germline CDR1 and CDR2 sequences are MDHEN and SYDVKM. In DNA, the CDR3 is TGTGCCAGCAGCCTCCAGGGGACAGGCCTCTATGGCTACACCTTC. Amino acids: CASSLQGTGLYGYTF.

The chain links TRBV5-1 to TRBJ2-5; 7 nucleotides agree with TRBD1. TRBJ2-7 explains the end of the DNA better; the J call may be wrong. This CDR3 has 17 residues. CDR1 is SGHRS, CDR2 YFSETQ, per germline. As DNA, the CDR3 is TGCGCCAGCAGCTTGGCAGGGCAGGGGGTATGGAATTACGAGCAGTACTTC. Protein: CASSLAGQGVWNYEQYF.

This rearrangement joins TRBV7-9 to TRBJ1-5; D is possibly TRBD1 (6 bases). The CDR3 has 15 amino acids. In germline, CDR1 is SEHNR, CDR2 FQNEAQ (reference sequence). Trimming stripped 1 base from V and 3 bases from J, with 10 bases between. The CDR3 coding sequence is TGTGCCAGCAGCTTAGGCCGGGACATCAATCAGCCCCAGCATTTT. This codes for CASSLGRDINQPQHF.

The chain joins TRBV7-9 to TRBJ2-6; 9 bases align to TRBD1. Germline CDR1 reads SEHNR; CDR2 reads FQNEAQ (reference sequence). The CDR3 consists of 17 residues. The J segment lost 0 bases and the V segment lost 5 bases, leaving 5 bases of the junction unmatched. The CDR3 nucleotides read TGTGCCAGCAGCCGCGGACAGGGGAGCTCTGGGGCCAACGTCCTGACTTTC. This sequence encodes CASSRGQGSSGANVLTF. The variable domain in full, completed from reference TRBV7-9 and TRBJ2-6, reads DTGVSQNPRHKITKRGQNVTFRCDPISEHNRLYWYRQTLGQGPEFLTYFQNEAQLEKSRLLSDRFSAERPKGSFSTLEIQRTEQGDSAMYLCASSRGQGSSGANVLTFGAGSRLTVL.

A single count supports this clone. This chain uses TRBV27 with TRBJ1-2; D is uncertain. The CDR3 contains 13 residues. In germline, CDR1 is MNHEY, CDR2 SMNVEV (reference sequence). Trimming removed 3 bases at V and 4 bases at J, with 9 bases between. CDR3 residues: CASSLLRGYGYTF. The DNA for the CDR3 is TGTGCCAGCAGTTTGCTCCGCGGCTATGGCTACACCTTC.

The chain combines TRBV7-2 with TRBJ1-3; D is ambiguous. Germline CDR1 and CDR2: SGHTA and FQGNSA. With 1 base removed from V and 4 bases from J, the gap between germline ends came to 8 bases. CDR3 size: 14 residues. This CDR3 reads CASSLETGGNTIYF. The DNA of the CDR3 is TGTGCCAGCAGCTTAGAGACGGGAGGAAACACCATATATTTT.

V is TRBV2 and J is TRBJ2-1; 7 bases map to TRBD1. Germline V lookup: CDR1 SNHLY, CDR2 FYNNEI. This CDR3 spans 14 amino acids. The V and J ends lost 6 bases and 0 bases, in that order; junction bases with no gene match: 2. CDR3 protein: CASSWDSSYNEQFF. CDR3 DNA sequence: TGTGCCAGCAGCTGGGACAGCTCCTACAATGAGCAGTTCTTC.

The rearrangement uses TRBV5-6 and TRBJ2-7, with 7 bases that match TRBD1. CDR3 length equals 13 residues. The V and J ends lost 5 bases and 5 bases, in that order; junction bases with no gene match: 7. Germline loops: CDR1 SGHDT, CDR2 YYEEEE. This CDR3 is CASSYDRDHEQYF. The CDR3 DNA sequence: TGTGCCAGCAGTTACGACAGGGATCACGAGCAGTACTTC.

The chain joins TRBV5-6 to TRBJ2-1; TRBD2 aligns across 9 bases. CDR1 and CDR2 from the germline V gene are SGHDT and YYEEEE. The CDR3 runs 15 residues. V shed 7 bases and J 7 bases; nucleotides not matched to a gene: 12. In DNA form, the CDR3 reads TGTGCCAGCGGAGCGGGGGGCGGAGGTCGGAATGAGCAGTTCTTC. Its protein is CASGAGGGGRNEQFF.

The chain couples TRBV6-5 to TRBJ2-1, with D hard to call. CDR1 and CDR2 from the germline V gene are MNHEY and SVGAGI. The CDR3 extends over 12 amino acids. V lost 0 bases and J 7 bases, leaving 4 bases between the germline ends. As DNA, the CDR3 is TGTGCCAGCAGTTACTCCCCAAATGAGCAGTTCTTC. Its translation: CASSYSPNEQFF.